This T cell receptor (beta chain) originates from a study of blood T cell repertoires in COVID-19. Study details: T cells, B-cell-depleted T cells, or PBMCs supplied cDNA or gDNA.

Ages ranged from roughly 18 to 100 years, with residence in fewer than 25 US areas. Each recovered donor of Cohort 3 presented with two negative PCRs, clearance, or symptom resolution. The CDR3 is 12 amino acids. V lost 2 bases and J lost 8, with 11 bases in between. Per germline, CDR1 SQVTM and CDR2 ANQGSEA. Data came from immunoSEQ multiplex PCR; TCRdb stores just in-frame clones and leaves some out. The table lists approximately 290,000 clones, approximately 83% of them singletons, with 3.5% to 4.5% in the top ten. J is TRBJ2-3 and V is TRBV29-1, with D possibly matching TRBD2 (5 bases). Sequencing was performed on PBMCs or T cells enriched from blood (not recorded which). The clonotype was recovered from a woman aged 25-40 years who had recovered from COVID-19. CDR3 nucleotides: TGCAGCGTTGAATCGGGGATAGCTACGCAGTATTTT. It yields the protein CSVESGIATQYF.